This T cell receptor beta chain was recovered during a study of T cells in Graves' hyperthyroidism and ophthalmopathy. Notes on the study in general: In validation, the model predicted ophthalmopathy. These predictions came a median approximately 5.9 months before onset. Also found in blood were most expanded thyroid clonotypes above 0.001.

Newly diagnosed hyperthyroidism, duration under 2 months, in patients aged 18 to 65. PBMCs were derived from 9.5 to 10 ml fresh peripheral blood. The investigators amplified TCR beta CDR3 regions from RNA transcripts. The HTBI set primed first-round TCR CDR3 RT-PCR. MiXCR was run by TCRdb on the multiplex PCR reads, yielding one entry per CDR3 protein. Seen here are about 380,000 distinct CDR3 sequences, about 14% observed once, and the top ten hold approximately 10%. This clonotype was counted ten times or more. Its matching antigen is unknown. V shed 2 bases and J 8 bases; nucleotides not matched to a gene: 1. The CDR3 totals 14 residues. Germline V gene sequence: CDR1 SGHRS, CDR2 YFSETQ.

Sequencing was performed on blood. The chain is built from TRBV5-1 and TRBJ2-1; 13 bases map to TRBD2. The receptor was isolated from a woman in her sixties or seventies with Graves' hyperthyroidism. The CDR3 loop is CASSFGTSGDEQFF. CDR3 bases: TGCGCCAGCAGCTTCGGGACTAGCGGGGATGAGCAGTTCTTC.